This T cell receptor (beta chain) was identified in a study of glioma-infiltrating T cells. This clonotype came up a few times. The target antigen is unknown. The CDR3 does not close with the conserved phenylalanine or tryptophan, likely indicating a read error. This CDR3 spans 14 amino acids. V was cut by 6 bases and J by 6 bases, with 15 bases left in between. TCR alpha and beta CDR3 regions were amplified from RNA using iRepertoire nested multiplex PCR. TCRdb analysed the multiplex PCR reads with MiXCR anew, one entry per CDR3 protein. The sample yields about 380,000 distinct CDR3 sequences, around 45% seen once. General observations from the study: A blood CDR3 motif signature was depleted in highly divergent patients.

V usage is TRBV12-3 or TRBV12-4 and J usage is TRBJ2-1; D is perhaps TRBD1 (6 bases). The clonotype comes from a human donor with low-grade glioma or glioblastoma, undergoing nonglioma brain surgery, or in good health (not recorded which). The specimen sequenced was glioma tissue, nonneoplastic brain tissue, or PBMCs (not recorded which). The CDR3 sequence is CASSPGQEGNEQFS. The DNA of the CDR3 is TGTGCCAGCAGCCCGGGACAAGAGGGCAATGAGCAGTTCTCC.